The 16 T cell receptor beta chains below come from one sample, sequenced in a study of regulatory T cells in long-lasting Graves disease. The time point here: newly diagnosed GD, antithyroid drugs for less than 3 months. RNA isolated from PBMCs was used to make the TCR library. iRepertoire HTBI primers and Arm-PCR of CDR3 regions built TCR beta libraries. TCRdb called the multiplex PCR reads again in MiXCR, with one record for every CDR3 protein. The sample lists about half a million distinct CDR3 sequences, about 12% occurring once. The same data also contributed to another study, on T cells in Graves' hyperthyroidism and ophthalmopathy.

The sample was peripheral blood mononuclear cells (PBMCs), taken at new diagnosis, from a patient treated with antithyroid drugs. These receptors all stem from a woman between 25 and 40 years old with Graves disease.

The CDR3 loop reads CASSVTGANTEAFF. In nucleotides, the CDR3 is TGTGCCAGCAGCGTAACGGGGGCAAACACTGAAGCTTTCTTT. J is TRBJ1-1 and V is TRBV9; D is perhaps TRBD1 (6 bases). Per germline, CDR1 SGDLS and CDR2 YYNGEE. The CDR3 totals 14 residues. V was cut by 1 base and J by 2 bases, with 9 bases left in between. The whole variable domain, filled in from reference TRBV9 and TRBJ1-1, reads DSGVTQTPKHLITATGQRVTLRCSPRSGDLSVYWYQQSLDQGLQFLIQYYNGEERAKGNILERFSAQQFPDLHSELNLSSLELGDSALYFCASSVTGANTEAFFGQGTRLTVV.

This clonotype has more than one count but fewer than ten. The rearrangement links TRBV5-8 to TRBJ1-2; 7 bases are a match to TRBD1. In germline, CDR1 is SGHTS, CDR2 YDEGEE. This CDR3 has 15 amino acids. Losses at the gene ends were 4 bases for V and 8 bases for J; bases not matched to a gene: 14. CDR3 nucleotides: TGTGCCAGCAGCCGCACAGGGGCAGCCGGGAGGGGCTACACCTTC. Amino acid sequence: CASSRTGAAGRGYTF.

This clonotype was seen repeatedly, ten times or more. The rearrangement links TRBV10-3 to TRBJ2-1; no clear D gene. CDR1 and CDR2 (germline): ENHRY, SYGVKD. CDR3 length equals 16 residues. V dropped 1 base and J dropped 2 bases, with 12 bases sitting between them. The CDR3: CAISEYEDRTYNEQFF. DNA for the CDR3: TGTGCCATCAGTGAGTATGAGGATCGAACCTACAATGAGCAGTTCTTC.

This clonotype has at least ten counts. The chain couples TRBV18 to TRBJ1-2; no definite D call. This CDR3 spans 13 amino acids. With 2 bases removed from V and 7 bases from J, the gap between germline ends came to 11 bases. Germline CDR1 KGHSH, CDR2 LQKENI. The CDR3 DNA reads as TGTGCCAGCTCACCAGGAAGGATTGGTGGCTACACCTTC. Its protein is CASSPGRIGGYTF.

This clonotype was seen at least ten times. The chain recombines TRBV20-1 with TRBJ2-2; 7 nucleotides agree with TRBD1. The germline gives CDR1 DFQATT, CDR2 SNEGSKA (reference sequence). The CDR3 runs to 12 residues. Germline trimming cut 3 bases from V and 7 bases from J; bases unmatched to any gene: 2. CDR3 nucleotide sequence: TGCAGTGCTAGGACAGGGATCGGGGAGCTGTTTTTT. It codes for CSARTGIGELFF.

The V and J genes are TRBV2 and TRBJ2-5; TRBD2 agrees at 8 bases. The CDR3 loop spans 15 amino acids. CDR1 and CDR2 from the germline V gene are SNHLY and FYNNEI. J gave up 5 bases and V 6 bases, and 11 bases lay outside the gene matches. The DNA of the CDR3 is TGTGCCAGCAGCCAAGACGGACTAGCTGGTGAGACCCAGTACTTC. It encodes CASSQDGLAGETQYF. Complete variable domain (other parts from reference TRBV2 and TRBJ2-5): EPEVTQTPSHQVTQMGQEVILRCVPISNHLYFYWYRQILGQKVEFLVSFYNNEISEKSEIFDDQFSVERPDGSNFTLKIRSTKLEDSAMYFCASSQDGLAGETQYFGPGTRLLVL.

This clonotype was detected a few times. The chain is built from TRBV5-6 and TRBJ1-3; 9 bases match TRBD1. CDR3 size: 13 residues. Germline V lookup: CDR1 SGHDT, CDR2 YYEEEE. Trimming cost V 2 bases and J 6 bases; bases outside gene matches: 0. This chain's CDR3 is CASSLQGANTIYF. For the CDR3, the DNA is TGTGCCAGCAGCTTACAGGGGGCAAACACCATATATTTT.

The chain is built from TRBV11-3 and TRBJ2-1; D uncertain. This CDR3 contains 15 residues. The V gene lost 5 bases and the J gene lost 3 bases, with 14 bases spanning the gap. Germline V gene sequence: CDR1 SGHNT, CDR2 YENEEA. As DNA, the CDR3 is TGTGCCAGCAGCCCTGAGATGGCAGACTACAATGAGCAGTTCTTC. Protein: CASSPEMADYNEQFF.

This clonotype was observed at least ten times. V is TRBV6-5 and J is TRBJ1-2, with TRBD1 as a possible D gene (5 bases). The V gene's germline CDR1 is MNHEY and CDR2 SVGAGI. V was cut by 0 bases and J by 0 bases, with 14 bases left in between. The CDR3 has 17 residues. The chain's CDR3 is CASSYSVQGRTNYGYTF. In nucleotides, the CDR3 is TGTGCCAGCAGTTACTCCGTCCAGGGACGGACTAACTATGGCTACACCTTC.

In regard to this clonotype: One end of the junction varies from germline; a read error may be responsible. The CDR3 DNA reads as TGCGCCAGCAGCCAAGATTCTGTGGTAAAGACCTTC. Protein product: CASSQDSVVKTF. The chain joins TRBV4-1 to TRBJ2-7; D is unresolved. CDR3 length: 12 residues. The germline CDR1 and CDR2 sequences are MGHRA and YSYEKL.

Ten or more counts support this clonotype. The V call is TRBV12-3 or TRBV12-4, the J call TRBJ2-7; 7 bases are a match to TRBD1. V shed 0 bases and J 4 bases; nucleotides not matched to a gene: 9. The CDR3 consists of 16 residues. DNA of the CDR3: TGTGCCAGCAGTTTAGCGCGGGCAGGGGGAGCTTACGAGCAGTACTTC. This gives the protein CASSLARAGGAYEQYF.

This clonotype was observed a few times. The genes are TRBV11-3 and TRBJ2-2; maybe TRBD1 (5 bases). Looked up from germline, CDR1 is SGHNT and CDR2 is YENEEA. V lost 5 bases and J 0 bases, leaving 10 bases between the germline ends. CDR3 size: 15 residues. CDR3 coding DNA: TGTGCCAGCAGCCCAGGGTCGACGAACACCGGGGAGCTGTTTTTT. Translating gives CASSPGSTNTGELFF. The entire variable domain, with the rest obtained from reference TRBV11-3 and TRBJ2-2, is as follows: EAGVVQSPRYKIIEKKQPVAFWCNPISGHNTLYWYLQNLGQGPELLIRYENEEAVDDSQLPKDRFSAERLKGVDSTLKIQPAELGDSAVYLCASSPGSTNTGELFFGEGSRLTVL.

This clonotype has ten or more counts. The chain combines TRBV4-3 with TRBJ1-2, with TRBD1 matching over 7 bases. Germline CDR1 is LGHNA and CDR2 is YSLEER. V trimming: 4 bases; J trimming: 5 bases; junction bases outside the gene matches: 10. This CDR3 contains 15 residues. The CDR3, as DNA: TGCGCCAGCAGCCGTCAGGGGCAGGGGGATTATGGCTACACCTTC. Residues: CASSRQGQGDYGYTF.

This clonotype was seen repeatedly, ten times or more. This sequence joins TRBV5-5 and TRBJ1-5, with TRBD1 as a possible D gene (5 bases). The CDR3 covers 14 residues. The V gene's germline CDR1 is SGHKS and CDR2 YYEKEE (reference sequence). The V end lost 0 bases, the J end lost 9 bases, and 13 bases lay between the germline ends. The CDR3 nucleotides are TGTGCCAGCAGCTTGGGACAGCGATTCAGGCCCCAGCATTTT. The encoded protein is CASSLGQRFRPQHF.

Regarding this clonotype: A single base is all that separates this from a far larger clone, so a read error is likely. CDR3 bases: TGTGCCAGCGGCCCCGGGACAGGGGCCTACGAGCAGTACTTC. Its translation is CASGPGTGAYEQYF. The genes are TRBV28 and TRBJ2-7; 10 bases fit TRBD1. This CDR3 comprises 14 residues. From germline, CDR1 is MDHEN and CDR2 SYDVKM. J was trimmed by 2 bases and V by 8 bases; bases with no gene match: 6.

The table lists this clonotype with many counts. The chain joins TRBV20-1 to TRBJ2-7, with a weak D call TRBD1 (7 bases). CDR1 and CDR2 (germline): DFQATT, SNEGSKA (reference sequence). CDR3 length: 15 amino acids. Trimming took 3 bases from V and 1 from J, leaving 16 bases between them. The CDR3 sequence: CSARGGQFSSYEQYF. CDR3 DNA sequence: TGCAGTGCTAGGGGGGGACAGTTCAGTTCCTACGAGCAGTACTTC.